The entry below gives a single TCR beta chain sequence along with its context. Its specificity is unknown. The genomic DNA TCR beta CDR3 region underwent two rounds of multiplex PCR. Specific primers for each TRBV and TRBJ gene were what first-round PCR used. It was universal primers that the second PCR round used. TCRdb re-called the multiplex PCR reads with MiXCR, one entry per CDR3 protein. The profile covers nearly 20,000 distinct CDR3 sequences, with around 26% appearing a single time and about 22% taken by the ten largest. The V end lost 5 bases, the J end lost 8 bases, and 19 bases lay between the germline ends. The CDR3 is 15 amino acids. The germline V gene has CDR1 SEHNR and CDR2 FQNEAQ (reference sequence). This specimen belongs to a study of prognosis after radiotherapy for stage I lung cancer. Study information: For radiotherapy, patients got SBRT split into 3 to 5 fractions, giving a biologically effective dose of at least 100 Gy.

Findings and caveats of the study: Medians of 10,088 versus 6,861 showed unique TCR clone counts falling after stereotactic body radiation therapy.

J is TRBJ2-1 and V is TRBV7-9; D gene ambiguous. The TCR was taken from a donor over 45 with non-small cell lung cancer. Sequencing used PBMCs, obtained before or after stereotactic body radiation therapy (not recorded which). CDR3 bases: TGTGCCAGCAGCCACGGGTTGCGCTACTCGGATGAGCAGTTCTTC. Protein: CASSHGLRYSDEQFF. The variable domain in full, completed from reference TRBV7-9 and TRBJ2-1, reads DTGVSQNPRHKITKRGQNVTFRCDPISEHNRLYWYRQTLGQGPEFLTYFQNEAQLEKSRLLSDRFSAERPKGSFSTLEIQRTEQGDSAMYLCASSHGLRYSDEQFFGPGTRLTVL.